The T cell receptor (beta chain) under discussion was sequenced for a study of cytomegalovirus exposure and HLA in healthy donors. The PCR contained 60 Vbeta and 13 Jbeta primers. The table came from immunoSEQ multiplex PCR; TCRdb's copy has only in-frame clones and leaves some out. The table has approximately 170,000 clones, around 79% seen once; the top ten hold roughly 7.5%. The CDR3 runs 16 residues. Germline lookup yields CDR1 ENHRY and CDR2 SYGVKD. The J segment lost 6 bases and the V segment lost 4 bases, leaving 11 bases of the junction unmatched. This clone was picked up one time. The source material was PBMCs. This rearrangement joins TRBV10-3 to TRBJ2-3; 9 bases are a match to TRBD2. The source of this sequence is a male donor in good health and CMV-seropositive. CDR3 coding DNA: TGTGCCATCAGTGCAAGCGGGGGGTCCGGATGGGATACGCAGTATTTT. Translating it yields CAISASGGSGWDTQYF.